This T cell receptor beta chain was captured by sequencing in a study of breast tumors, draining lymph nodes, adjacent tissues. Findings of the study overall: Tumor and nontumor repertoires were significantly more similar in luminal-like than in basal-like breast cancer. Tumor TCR diversity was below lymph nodes but above nontumor tissue. Most tumor T cells seemingly derive from lymph node, then expand in tumor. The lymph node origin of tumor T cells was framed as consistent with a hypothesis, not demonstrated.

The CDR3 is made up of 17 amino acids. The lymph nodes were axillary draining lymph nodes from breast cancer patients. This clonotype was counted at least ten times. Its specificity is unknown. TCRdb re-derived calls from the multiplex PCR reads in MiXCR, one entry per CDR3 protein. The profile covers about 110,000 distinct CDR3 sequences, with around 30% appearing a single time and around 5.9% taken by the ten largest. The clonotype comes from a female donor with breast cancer. Some clones in this sample may be carry-over from other donors' samples. The rearrangement joins TRBV3-2 to TRBJ2-5; TRBD2 is taken as the D call from the table, unchecked against the DNA. TRBV3-2 corresponds to a pseudogene. The sequenced material came from axillary lymph node tissue. The CDR3 sequence: CASSLGLAGGGDETQYF. The CDR3 DNA is TGTGCCAGCAGCCTGGGACTAGCGGGGGGTGGAGACGAGACCCAGTACTTC.